This T cell receptor (beta chain) was captured by sequencing in a study of beta chain features in type 1 diabetes. The length of the CDR3 is 15 residues. Study-level results: Among all four CD4+ subsets, Type 1 diabetes patients had TCRB CDR3s that were moderately but significantly shorter.

Researchers reported sorting CD4+ naive, central memory, regulatory and stem cell-like memory cells via CD45RO/CCR7/CD25/CD127/CD95/CD27. This clone showed up just a few times. The antigen is unknown. Since all of the isolated RNA was reverse transcribed, expressed TCRB transcripts were what got sequenced. The data were produced by immunoSEQ multiplex PCR, yet TCRdb's version contains in-frame clones alone and is incomplete. The repertoire includes about 640,000 clones, roughly 12% of them detected once, and around 0.12% sits in the top ten. The chain joins TRBV21-1 to TRBJ1-6. TRBV21-1 corresponds to a pseudogene. Sequenced: naive CD4+ T cells from blood. The source is a man aged 25 to 40 with type 1 diabetes. Here the CDR3 reads CARAHPGASNSPLHF. CDR3 nucleotide sequence: TGTGCCAGGGCACATCCCGGGGCGTCGAATTCACCCCTCCACTTT.